These 17 T cell receptor beta chains came from one sample sequenced in a study of blood T cells in healthy people across ages. PCR was performed a second time for about 7 to 12 cycles using a sample-barcoded 5' primer and a J-beta primer mix. TCRdb ran MiXCR on the 5' RACE reads and lists one entry per CDR3 protein. Here the sample spans about 1.4 million distinct CDR3 sequences, around 59% being singletons. Sequences were obtained from blood. The receptors were gathered from a man aged 18-30 years in good health.

This sequence joins TRBV4-1 and TRBJ2-4; possibly TRBD2 for D (6 bases). V lost 4 bases and J 3 bases, leaving 19 bases between the germline ends. Germline V gives CDR1 MGHRA, CDR2 YSYEKL. This CDR3 spans 17 amino acids. CDR3 amino acids: CASSLPGVSRRKNIQYF. CDR3 in DNA: TGCGCCAGCAGCCTCCCGGGGGTGTCTCGGCGCAAAAACATTCAGTACTTC.

The V and J genes are TRBV20-1 and TRBJ1-1; perhaps TRBD1 as D (5 bases). This CDR3 spans 15 amino acids. V gave up 1 base and J gave up 0 bases, with 12 bases separating them. Per germline, CDR1 DFQATT and CDR2 SNEGSKA (reference sequence). In nucleotides, the CDR3 is TGCAGTGCTAGAGTCGGGGGAGGAGTGAACACTGAAGCTTTCTTT. It codes for CSARVGGGVNTEAFF.

The V and J genes are TRBV6-6 and TRBJ2-3; 7 nucleotides align to TRBD2. The CDR3 is made up of 17 amino acids. V was pared by 4 bases and J by 6 bases, with 16 bases of the junction left unmatched. Germline loops: CDR1 MNHNY, CDR2 SVGAGI (reference sequence). Here the CDR3 reads CASSSRLTGTTRDTQYF. The CDR3 DNA is TGTGCCAGCAGTTCACGACTTACCGGGACTACCAGGGATACGCAGTATTTT.

The rearrangement links TRBV10-3 to TRBJ1-3; no reliable D call. Trimming pared 6 bases from V and 0 bases from J, leaving 9 bases between. CDR1 and CDR2 from the germline V gene are ENHRY and SYGVKD. The CDR3 has 14 amino acids. This CDR3 is CAIRPGSSGNTIYF. The CDR3 nucleotides are TGTGCCATCAGGCCGGGAAGCTCTGGAAACACCATATATTTT.

The chain is built from TRBV6-5 and TRBJ2-1; a weak D match, TRBD1 (6 bases). V dropped 6 bases and J dropped 2 bases, with 14 bases sitting between them. Germline V gives CDR1 MNHEY, CDR2 SVGAGI. The CDR3 covers 15 residues. CDR3 bases: TGTGCCAGCAGGGCCGGGACACGTACCTACAATGAGCAGTTCTTC. Its protein product is CASRAGTRTYNEQFF.

This chain joins TRBV4-1 and TRBJ2-5, with a possible D match to TRBD1 (6 bases). The assigned J gene may be wrong: the sequence end matches TRBJ2-7 better. The CDR3 sequence is 14 residues long. The germline V gene has CDR1 MGHRA and CDR2 YSYEKL. The CDR3 DNA reads TGCGCCAGCAGCCATCTACAGGGTAACTACGAGCAGTACTTC. Protein: CASSHLQGNYEQYF.

The J gene is TRBJ2-1, the V gene TRBV20-1; TRBD2 aligns across 8 bases. V was clipped by 3 bases and J by 0 bases; unmatched bases: 10. Germline values: CDR1 DFQATT, CDR2 SNEGSKA (reference sequence). The length of the CDR3 is 17 residues. The CDR3 reads CSARGSIAGSSYNEQFF. CDR3 DNA sequence: TGCAGTGCTAGGGGTTCTATAGCGGGAAGCTCCTACAATGAGCAGTTCTTC.

The sample holds a few counts of this clonotype. The gene calls are TRBV4-1 and TRBJ2-3; no clear D. The CDR3 has 14 residues. The germline V gene has CDR1 MGHRA and CDR2 YSYEKL. Trimming removed 2 bases from V and 6 bases from J, with 12 bases in between. The CDR3 DNA sequence: TGCGCCAGCAGCCAACGTCCACGGATGGATACGCAGTATTTT. Translating gives CASSQRPRMDTQYF.

The gene calls are TRBV29-1 and TRBJ2-3; no clear D gene. This CDR3 has 12 amino acids. The V gene's germline CDR1 is SQVTM and CDR2 ANQGSEA. Trimming removed 7 bases from V and 0 bases from J, with 8 bases in between. The CDR3 loop reads CSAINSTDTQYF. Here the CDR3 DNA reads TGCAGCGCCATAAATAGCACAGATACGCAGTATTTT.

The CDR3 nucleotides read TGTGCCAGCAGCCAAGGAACCGCAGGGAACACCGGGGAGCTGTTTTTT. This sequence encodes CASSQGTAGNTGELFF. V and J are TRBV3-1 and TRBJ2-2; D is undetermined. The V gene's germline CDR1 is LGHDT and CDR2 YNNKEL (reference sequence). The CDR3 is 16 amino acids. V shed 1 base and J shed 1 base, with 10 bases lying between them.

This clonotype was counted a few times. The chain recombines TRBV6-2 or TRBV6-3 with TRBJ2-4; D possibly corresponds to TRBD2 (5 bases). Gene TRBJ2-7 matches the end of the DNA better, so the J call may be wrong. Germline V gives CDR1 MNHEY, CDR2 SVGEGT. The length of the CDR3 is 15 residues. The CDR3 nucleotides read TGTGCCAGCAGTAGCCTCGGACGGGGAACCTACGAGCAGTACTTC. Translation gives CASSSLGRGTYEQYF.

The chain combines TRBV5-1 with TRBJ2-1; possibly TRBD2 for D (5 bases). This CDR3 comprises 18 residues. Germline loops: CDR1 SGHRS, CDR2 YFSETQ. V was trimmed by 0 bases and J by 9 bases, leaving 25 bases between them. The CDR3 protein is CASSLVLARIKSLGEQFF. The CDR3 nucleotides read TGCGCCAGCAGCTTGGTATTAGCGCGAATTAAAAGTCTGGGTGAGCAGTTCTTC.

V and J are TRBV6-6 and TRBJ1-2; 7 bases line up with TRBD1. The trim removed 2 bases at V and 6 bases at J, leaving 6 bases unmatched. The CDR3 is 14 amino acids. The V gene's germline CDR1 is MNHNY and CDR2 SVGAGI (reference sequence). The CDR3 nucleotides are TGTGCCAGCAGTTACGAAGGGGGCCGGAATGGCTACACCTTC. Protein: CASSYEGGRNGYTF.

The V gene is TRBV18, the J gene TRBJ1-1; unclear D gene. V lost 7 bases and J lost 4, with 16 bases in between. This CDR3 comprises 14 residues. Germline values: CDR1 KGHSH, CDR2 LQKENI. CDR3 DNA: TGTGCCAGCTTCCAAGGACGTGGCGGCACTGAAGCTTTCTTT. Translating it yields CASFQGRGGTEAFF.

The chain joins TRBV6-5 to TRBJ1-6; D might be TRBD1 (5 bases). This CDR3 is 14 amino acids long. Germline V lookup: CDR1 MNHEY, CDR2 SVGAGI. Trimming took off 4 bases at V and 5 bases at J, with 9 bases between the two ends. In nucleotides, the CDR3 is TGTGCCAGCAGTTTGGGACCGAATAATTCACCCCTCCACTTT. Its translation: CASSLGPNNSPLHF.

The table lists this clonotype with many counts. One end of the junction varies from germline; a read error may be responsible. The chain employs TRBV12-3 or TRBV12-4 and TRBJ1-5; TRBD1 is a possible D gene (5 bases). The length of the CDR3 is 14 residues. In DNA, the CDR3 is TGTGCCAGCAGCTTAGGCAGGGGCAATCAGCCCCAGCATTTT. Amino acid sequence: CASSLGRGNQPQHF.

A single count supports this clonotype. The rearrangement uses TRBV5-1 and TRBJ1-2, with unresolved D. Per germline, CDR1 SGHRS and CDR2 YFSETQ. This CDR3 is 13 amino acids long. The V end lost 0 bases, the J end lost 8 bases, and 11 bases lay between the germline ends. The CDR3 is CASSLEGEGGYTF. CDR3 coding DNA: TGCGCCAGCAGCTTGGAGGGTGAGGGAGGCTACACCTTC.